This is a list of T cell receptor beta chains from one sample in a study of T cell repertoires in cytomegalovirus infection. TCRdb reanalysed the reads using MiXCR and keeps one entry per CDR3 protein. The repertoire has some 920,000 distinct CDR3 sequences, 30% to 40% of them found once; the top ten carry around an eighth. No antigens are known for them. This material consisted of cultured CD8+ T cells from PBMCs, taken from culture after CMV antigen stimulation. These receptor sequences come from a human donor in good health (CMV status not recorded). Some clones in this sample may be carry-over from other donors' samples. Each CDR3 is given with its conserved first and last residue. A D gene is named only where the DNA matches it firmly. A row's size may be missing; if present it is once, few, many or a size class.

d_call clone_size j_call v_call cdr3_nt cdr3_aa
TRBD1 - TRBJ2-2 TRBV6-2/TRBV6-3 TGTGCCAGCCGATTCCAACCGGGACAGCGAAACACCGGGGAGCTGTTTTTT CASRFQPGQRNTGELFF
TRBD1 few TRBJ1-2 TRBV20-1 TGCAGTGCTAGGGTCGGACAGGGCCATTCTAACTATGGCTACACCTTC CSARVGQGHSNYGYTF
TRBD1 few TRBJ1-2 TRBV7-6 TGTGCCAGCAGCTTAGCGGGGACAGGGGTGAGGAATGGCTACACCTTC CASSLAGTGVRNGYTF
- many TRBJ2-7 TRBV6-5 TGTGCCAGCAGCGAACGGGACGGTTCCTACGAGCAGTACTTC CASSERDGSYEQYF
- few TRBJ2-6 TRBV28 TGTGCCAGCAACAGGATTTCCTCTGGGGCCAACGTCCTGACTTTC CASNRISSGANVLTF
- - TRBJ2-3 TRBV10-3 TGTGCCATCAGAATCCGGACGGGATTCACAGATACGCAGTATTTT CAIRIRTGFTDTQYF
- many TRBJ1-1 TRBV7-2 TGTGCCAGCAGCCACCCACCCGGGAGGTGGGACACTGAAGCTTTCTTT CASSHPPGRWDTEAFF
TRBD2 - TRBJ2-1 TRBV7-7 TGTGCTAGCAGCTCCGCCGCGGGAGGCTACAATGAGCAGTTCTTC CASSSAAGGYNEQFF
TRBD2 few TRBJ2-5 TRBV12-3/TRBV12-4 TGTGCCAGCAGTTTTGGGGGGGAGTCAAGTGGACAGTACTTC CASSFGGESSGQYF
TRBD2 few TRBJ2-1 TRBV11-1 TGTGCCAGCAGCTATCCTAGCGGGGGCTCCGTAGGTAGCTCCTACAATGAGCAGTTCTTC CASSYPSGGSVGSSYNEQFF
- few TRBJ1-5 TRBV12-3/TRBV12-4 TGTGCCAGCAGTTCCCGGGGGCAGGGGAGCGGCAATCAGCCCCAGCATTTT CASSSRGQGSGNQPQHF
TRBD1 - TRBJ1-2 TRBV15 TGTGCCACCAGCAGGGGACAGGTGGGAGGCTACACCTTC CATSRGQVGGYTF
TRBD1 - TRBJ1-2 TRBV12-3/TRBV12-4 TGTGCCAGCACCCGGACAGGGTATGACTATGGCTACACCTTC CASTRTGYDYGYTF
TRBD2 few TRBJ2-1 TRBV6-1 TGTGCCAGCAGTTATAGCGGGGGGATATACAATGAGCAGTTCTTC CASSYSGGIYNEQFF
TRBD1 - TRBJ2-2 TRBV7-2 TGTGTCAGCAGCTTGACAGGGTCCGGGGAGCTGTTTTTT CVSSLTGSGELFF
- - TRBJ2-5 TRBV14 TGTGCCAGCAGCCAATGGTATCAGGGAGGAGAGACCCAGTACTTC CASSQWYQGGETQYF
- - TRBJ1-1 TRBV19 TGTGCCAGTATCCCGAGAACTGGGAACACTGAAGCTTTCTTT CASIPRTGNTEAFF
- - TRBJ2-1 TRBV10-3 TGTGCCATCAGTGAGGACCCGGGGGTTGGGAATGAGCAGTTCTTC CAISEDPGVGNEQFF
TRBD1 - TRBJ1-1 TRBV7-3 TGTGCCAGCAGCCGAGGACAGGGGTTGAGCACTGAAGCTTTCTTT CASSRGQGLSTEAFF
TRBD1 few TRBJ1-2 TRBV12-3/TRBV12-4 TGTGCCAGCAGTCTACAGGGGTTTGGCTACACCTTC CASSLQGFGYTF
- many TRBJ1-1 TRBV6-5 TGTGCCAGCAGTTATTCGACAGCAATGAACACTGAAGCTTTCTTT CASSYSTAMNTEAFF
- many TRBJ1-2 TRBV12-3/TRBV12-4 TGTGCCAGCAGTTCCCGCATCGGGGTTAACTATGGCTACACCTTC CASSSRIGVNYGYTF
TRBD1 many TRBJ1-1 TRBV7-2 TGTGCCAGCAGCCTAGGTGGGACAGGGGTTGAAGCTTTCTTT CASSLGGTGVEAFF
- few TRBJ1-4 TRBV15 TGTGCCACCAGCAGAGATCGTGTGGGTGAAAAACTGTTTTTT CATSRDRVGEKLFF
TRBD2 few TRBJ2-2 TRBV6-1 TGTGCCAGCAGTGAATACCTGCTAGCGGGGGCCAACACCGGGGAGCTGTTTTTT CASSEYLLAGANTGELFF
- - TRBJ2-3 TRBV12-3/TRBV12-4 TGTGCCAGCAGTTTAAATTTGCTTCCAGACAGCTCCCTTCTCACAGATACGCAGTATTTT CASSLNLLPDSSLLTDTQYF
TRBD1 - TRBJ1-2 TRBV27 TGTGCCAGCAGTAGTCCGGGACAGGGGGTGGTTAACTATGGCTACACCTTC CASSSPGQGVVNYGYTF
- - TRBJ2-1 TRBV11-3 TGTGCCAGCAGCCCTGTTTCGGGGGCTGGGAGGAATGAGCAGTTCTTC CASSPVSGAGRNEQFF
- few TRBJ1-2 TRBV6-1 TGTGCCAGCAGTGAAGATCTTTTCTATGGCTACACCTTC CASSEDLFYGYTF
TRBD1 - TRBJ2-1 TRBV7-9 TGTGCCAGCAGCCCCCGGGACAGGGGGAACAATGAGCAGTTCTTC CASSPRDRGNNEQFF
TRBD2 few TRBJ2-1 TRBV6-1 TGTGCCAGCAGTAAGTGGAGCGGGAGTTACAATGAGCAGTTCTTC CASSKWSGSYNEQFF
- - TRBJ1-1 TRBV6-8 TGTGCCAGCAGTTACGCGGCTACAGGTCCCGCTGAAGCTTTCTTT CASSYAATGPAEAFF
- many TRBJ1-2 TRBV7-2 TGTGCCAGCAGCTGGAGGGTCGACTATGGCTACACCTTC CASSWRVDYGYTF